This T cell receptor (beta chain) was observed in a study of metastatic and nonmetastatic thyroid tumors. Study in general: Across peripheral blood and tumor or nodule tissue samples taken from malignant and benign thyroid patients, the repertoires were compared with one another. Findings and limits, study-wide: Significantly greater TCR beta diversity was reportedly found in malignant thyroid tumors than in benign nodules (in blood and tumor).

CDR1 and CDR2 from the germline V gene are MDHEN and SYDVKM. The CDR3 sequence is 16 residues long. V dropped 2 bases and J dropped 8; count of bases not matched to a gene: 12. This clone turned up a few times. The target antigen is unknown. Thyroid surgery was preceded by no treatment in any patient. TCRdb reanalyzed the PCR reads via MiXCR. The sample shows around 34,000 clones, about 18% of them seen only once. The chain combines TRBV28 with TRBJ1-2, with TRBD1 identical over 9 bases. The sample comprised blood. The receptor comes from a female donor with papillary thyroid cancer or a benign thyroid nodule (not recorded which). Some clones in this sample may be carry-over from other donors' samples. CDR3 loop: CASSLNGQGLGRGYTF. The CDR3 nucleotides are TGTGCCAGCAGTTTAAACGGACAGGGGCTCGGTAGGGGCTACACCTTC.